Here is one T cell receptor (beta chain) with its context. The specificity of this receptor is unknown. Base-call qualities are not available, and no considerably larger clone is one nucleotide away. For CDR1 and CDR2, the germline V gene (reference sequence) lists LNHDA and SQIVND. The CDR3 sequence holds 17 residues, the cysteine and phenylalanine included. Solely the CDR3 DNA is kept, with 51 bases framed from the first base. Trimming leaves V shorter by 3 bases and J shorter by 10 bases, with the junction holding 17 bases beyond the gene matches. The sample's time point label, in plain terms: baseline before first vaccination. Vaccinee samples came from UK trials COV001 and COV002, including a single-blind randomized controlled phase 2/3 trial of AZD1222 (ChAdOx1 nCoV-19) in healthy adults. For TCRbeta chain sequencing, PBMC samples were collected from trial participants at day 0 and at day 28 after the second dose.

The CDR3 regions of human TCRbeta chains were analyzed by immunosequencing. For the original study's pipeline: TCRs in the repertoires were matched against a reference library of SARS-CoV-2-specific TCRs that had been generated with the MIRA antigen-specificity platform. Breadth was defined as the fraction of unique TCRs that were SARS-CoV-2-associated. Depth was defined as the fraction of total T cells that were SARS-CoV-2-associated. Using the MIRA data, each spike-specific TCR was assigned both to the spike region to which the TCR was reactive and to a CD4 or CD8 class. Log10-transformed breadth and depth values were compared by one-way ANOVA with Sidak's multiple comparisons tests. TCRdb carries this immuneACCESS record with in-frame sequences only. Its versions omit some clonotypes, under half of them owing to an unresolved V gene in the studies checked, with the rest unexplained. D and trimming come from the DNA, and the V and J calls and clone size come from that table. The sample profile shows under 200,000 clones; 85% to 95% of them were found once. The ten largest clones represent about 0.6% of the sample.

These data originate in a study of T cell responses to AZD1222 COVID-19 vaccine (dated by TCRdb to the early 2020s). Broadly, across the study: AZD1222 recipients given second doses at about 4 weeks or at about 12 weeks were pooled, since spike-specific TCR depth and breadth were not found to differ between the two schedules. TCR sequencing covered approximately 230 trial participants: 207 given two doses of AZD1222 and approximately 26 given two doses of MenACWY control vaccine. Trial participants were enrolled into age subgroups of 18-55, 56-69 and 70-plus years, which contained roughly 150, 30 and 60 TCR-sequenced participants, respectively.

The investigation overall reported the following: No day 14 peak-response samples were available, so repertoires were characterized only after the peak T cell response. Nearly half of unique spike-specific TCRs reportedly recognized epitopes outside regions mutated in the B.1.351 and B.1.1.7 variants. Most participants were white British and females outnumbered males, and the authors suggested that clonal diversity may have been underestimated. Vaccine-associated CD4 TCRs spanned the whole spike protein, with dominant responses in regions 160-218 and 743-854. Spike-specific TCR breadth and depth rose significantly after two AZD1222 doses compared with day 0 and with MenACWY recipients. Only five or six AZD1222 recipients were SARS-CoV-2 seropositive at baseline, limiting conclusions about previously exposed vaccinees. The 56-69-year group was small, and its depth increase did not reach significance, likely because of low power.

The source was peripheral blood, collected on day 0 of AZD1222 vaccination. This sequence uses TRBV19 and TRBJ2-1; 8 bases in the junction line up with TRBD1. The clonotype comes from an adult in good health. The nucleotide sequence reads TGTGCCAGTAGTATTTTACGTCAGGGGGCAGGTCAAAAGGAGCAGTTCTTC. It encodes CASSILRQGAGQKEQFF. Extended through the reference TRBV19 and TRBJ2-1 proteins, this CDR3 yields the full variable domain: DGGITQSPKYLFRKEGQNVTLSCEQNLNHDAMYWYRQDPGQGLRLIYYSQIVNDFQKGDIAEGYSVSREKKESFPLTVTSAQKNPTAFYLCASSILRQGAGQKEQFFGPGTRLTVL.